This T cell receptor beta chain stems from a study of T cells expressing NK-cell markers. Study-level background: Source material for TCR beta repertoires consisted of sorted CD3+CD56+NKG2C+, CD3+CD56+NKG2C- and CD3+CD56-NKG2C+ T cells. Study-wide results and limits: In over 5 donors, dominant CD3+CD56+NKG2C+ clonotypes ranked among the top 10 CD8+ clonotypes.

Turning to this clonotype: As yet, its antigen is unknown.

TCRdb re-called the 5' RACE reads; one entry per CDR3 protein, DNA not given. The sample table includes a few hundred thousand distinct CDR3 sequences. The CDR3 is 15 amino acids. The origin of this receptor is a man aged 18 to 69 in good health. This chain connects TRBV21-1 to TRBJ1-1; the D gene TCRdb calls, TRBD1, cannot be checked with no DNA. TRBV21-1 is classified as a pseudogene. Sample: blood T cells: a sorted CD56 or NKG2C T cell subset, CD4+ or CD8+ T cells, or bulk PBMC T cells (not recorded which). CDR3 sequence reads: CASSATRGPYTEAFF.